The 17 T cell receptor beta chains given below trace back to one sample, sequenced in a study of shared clonotypes between healthy human individuals. Sequenced by immunoSEQ multiplex PCR; TCRdb stores in-frame clones only, minus some. The sample comprises about 2.3 million clones, around 90% of which are singletons, and 0.3% to 0.4% rests with the top ten. Sequenced material: naive CD4+ T cells from PBMCs. Subset defined: CD45RA+ positively selected. The receptor set was obtained from a man aged 18 to 29 in good health. Some clones in this sample may be carry-over from other donors' samples.

CDR3 region: CATSRETQLFGPLVGEQYF. The CDR3 DNA reads TGTGCCACCAGCAGGGAAACACAACTTTTCGGGCCTTTAGTAGGCGAGCAGTACTTC. J is TRBJ2-7 and V is TRBV15; D is undetermined. CDR3 length equals 19 residues. Germline V gene data show CDR1 as LNHNV and CDR2 as YYDKDF (reference sequence). Deletions cut 3 bases from V and 6 bases from J, with 30 bases between.

The chain uses TRBV28 and TRBJ2-2; 14 bases align to TRBD2. There are 17 residues in the CDR3. Germline-derived CDR1 and CDR2 are MDHEN and SYDVKM. After removal of 7 bases from V and 3 bases from J, the junction contained 7 bases not matched to a gene. The CDR3, as DNA: TGTGCCAGCACCCAAGGGGGACTAGCGGGAGACACCGGGGAGCTGTTTTTT. It translates to CASTQGGLAGDTGELFF.

The chain recombines TRBV6-5 with TRBJ2-4; 10 bases align to TRBD2. The CDR3 length is 15 residues. Germline assignment: CDR1 MNHEY and CDR2 SVGAGI. V was pared by 8 bases and J by 3 bases, with 7 bases of the junction left unmatched. The CDR3 spells CASASGSTGKNIQYF. The CDR3 DNA reads TGTGCCAGCGCTAGCGGGAGTACGGGCAAAAACATTCAGTACTTC.

The J gene is TRBJ1-1, the V gene TRBV5-1; 8 bases are a match to TRBD1. The CDR3 extends over 15 amino acids. The germline gives CDR1 SGHRS, CDR2 YFSETQ. The trim removed 3 bases at V and 4 bases at J, leaving 8 bases unmatched. The CDR3 DNA reads as TGCGCCAGCAGCTCAAAAGACAGGGGATCCACTGAAGCTTTCTTT. Translating it yields CASSSKDRGSTEAFF.

Notes on this clone: The same CDR3 arises from other DNA sequences in this sample as well. The chain combines TRBV5-1 with TRBJ2-1; possibly TRBD2 for D (6 bases). Germline loops: CDR1 SGHRS, CDR2 YFSETQ. The CDR3 runs to 16 residues. With 0 bases removed from V and 1 base from J, the gap between germline ends came to 11 bases. The CDR3 region is CASSLAGSGSYNEQFF. CDR3 in DNA: TGCGCCAGCAGCTTGGCCGGGAGCGGATCCTACAATGAGCAGTTCTTC. Looking up the rest from reference TRBV5-1 and TRBJ2-1 gives the full variable domain: KAGVTQTPRYLIKTRGQQVTLSCSPISGHRSVSWYQQTPGQGLQFLFEYFSETQRNKGNFPGRFSGRQFSNSRSEMNVSTLELGDSALYLCASSLAGSGSYNEQFFGPGTRLTVL.

This clone was seen just once. J is TRBJ2-7 and V is TRBV4-2, with 8 positions matching TRBD2. The CDR3 has 15 amino acids. Per germline, CDR1 LGHNA and CDR2 YNFKEQ. J was trimmed by 13 bases and V by 0 bases; bases with no gene match: 14. The CDR3 is CASSQDPPGGRPPYF. CDR3 coding DNA: TGTGCCAGCAGCCAAGATCCCCCGGGCGGGAGGCCTCCTTACTTC.

The chain has TRBV5-1 and TRBJ1-3, with D hard to call. Germline CDR1 reads SGHRS; CDR2 reads YFSETQ. CDR3 length: 14 residues. Trimming stripped 5 bases from V and 5 bases from J, with 14 bases between. The CDR3 sequence is CASRDGTNRNTIYF. CDR3 in DNA: TGCGCCAGCAGGGACGGAACAAACAGAAACACCATATATTTT.

The chain has TRBV28 and TRBJ2-5; the D is unclear. Germline loops: CDR1 MDHEN, CDR2 SYDVKM. The CDR3 consists of 14 residues. V gave up 1 base and J gave up 5 bases, with 11 bases separating them. The DNA for the CDR3 is TGTGCCAGCAGTTTATCCCCAGCGTGGGAGACCCAGTACTTC. This encodes CASSLSPAWETQYF.

V is TRBV7-2 and J is TRBJ1-3; a possible D gene is TRBD1 (6 bases). V lost 2 bases and J 0 bases, leaving 11 bases between the germline ends. CDR1 SGHTA and CDR2 FQGNSA come from the germline V gene. This CDR3 has 16 amino acids. CDR3 region: CASSLLGGASGNTIYF. The CDR3 DNA reads TGTGCCAGCAGCTTATTGGGGGGGGCCTCTGGAAACACCATATATTTT. The whole variable domain, filled in from reference TRBV7-2 and TRBJ1-3, reads GAGVSQSPSNKVTEKGKDVELRCDPISGHTALYWYRQSLGQGLEFLIYFQGNSAPDKSGLPSDRFSAERTGGSVSTLTIQRTQQEDSAVYLCASSLLGGASGNTIYFGEGSWLTVV.

This clone has a single count. The chain links TRBV19 to TRBJ1-2; D remains ambiguous. V gave up 7 bases and J gave up 4 bases, with 13 bases separating them. The CDR3 length is 13 residues. Germline CDR1 and CDR2: LNHDA and SQIVND (reference sequence). The CDR3 is CASTLRYGYGYTF. The DNA for the CDR3 is TGTGCCAGTACCCTGAGGTACGGCTATGGCTACACCTTC.

In this sample, this clone turned up once. CDR3 coding DNA: TGTGCCAGCAGTCCCTCAAGATATGGCTACACCTTC. Residues: CASSPSRYGYTF. The V gene is TRBV6-1, the J gene TRBJ1-2; no definite D call. The CDR3 length is 12 residues. The V gene lost 5 bases and the J gene lost 5 bases, with 9 bases spanning the gap. CDR1 MNHNS and CDR2 SASEGT come from the germline V gene.

The rearrangement joins TRBV9 to TRBJ2-5; a weak D match, TRBD2 (6 bases). V lost 4 bases and J 5 bases, leaving 18 bases between the germline ends. Germline CDR1 SGDLS, CDR2 YYNGEE. The CDR3 covers 15 residues. The CDR3 bases are TGTGCCAGCAGCCCCGACTTCGGGAGAGGGGAGACCCAGTACTTC. This encodes CASSPDFGRGETQYF.

The chain couples TRBV5-8 to TRBJ2-7, with a weak D call TRBD1 (6 bases). The CDR3 spans 15 residues. V gave up 2 bases and J gave up 2 bases, with 14 bases separating them. Germline loops: CDR1 SGHTS, CDR2 YDEGEE. The CDR3 DNA reads TGTGCCAGCAGCTTAACTAACAGGGCCCCCTACGAGCAGTACTTC. Encoded protein: CASSLTNRAPYEQYF.

The V gene is TRBV6-6, the J gene TRBJ2-7, with 8 bases fitting TRBD2. J gave up 3 bases and V 4 bases, and 5 bases lay outside the gene matches. Germline CDR1 reads MNHNY; CDR2 reads SVGAGI (reference sequence). The CDR3 covers 14 residues. The CDR3 loop is CASSSQREFYEQYF. In DNA, the CDR3 is TGTGCCAGCAGTTCCCAGCGGGAGTTCTACGAGCAGTACTTC.

This clone was recorded a few times. The rearrangement joins TRBV6-1 to TRBJ2-5; D is possibly TRBD1 or TRBD2 (5 bases each). V lost 3 bases, J lost 4 bases, and 12 bases lay in between. CDR1 is MNHNS and CDR2 is SASEGT in the germline V gene. The CDR3 is 14 amino acids. CDR3 coding DNA: TGTGCCAGCAGTGATCCCCCGAGGGGAGAGACCCAGTACTTC. Its protein product is CASSDPPRGETQYF.

This sequence joins TRBV4-1 and TRBJ2-5; D is undetermined. Germline CDR1 MGHRA, CDR2 YSYEKL. The CDR3 is made up of 15 amino acids. Deletions cut 1 base from V and 5 bases from J, with 14 bases between. The chain's CDR3 is CASSQVGRDGETQYF. The CDR3 bases are TGCGCCAGCAGCCAAGTTGGTAGAGATGGGGAGACCCAGTACTTC.

The chain links TRBV9 to TRBJ2-5, with 7 nucleotides matching TRBD2. This CDR3 region has 14 residues. The germline gives CDR1 SGDLS, CDR2 YYNGEE. After removal of 0 bases from V and 4 bases from J, the junction contained 3 bases not matched to a gene. The CDR3 nucleotides read TGTGCCAGCAGCGTAGTAGGGAGGGCAGAGACCCAGTACTTC. Encoded protein: CASSVVGRAETQYF.